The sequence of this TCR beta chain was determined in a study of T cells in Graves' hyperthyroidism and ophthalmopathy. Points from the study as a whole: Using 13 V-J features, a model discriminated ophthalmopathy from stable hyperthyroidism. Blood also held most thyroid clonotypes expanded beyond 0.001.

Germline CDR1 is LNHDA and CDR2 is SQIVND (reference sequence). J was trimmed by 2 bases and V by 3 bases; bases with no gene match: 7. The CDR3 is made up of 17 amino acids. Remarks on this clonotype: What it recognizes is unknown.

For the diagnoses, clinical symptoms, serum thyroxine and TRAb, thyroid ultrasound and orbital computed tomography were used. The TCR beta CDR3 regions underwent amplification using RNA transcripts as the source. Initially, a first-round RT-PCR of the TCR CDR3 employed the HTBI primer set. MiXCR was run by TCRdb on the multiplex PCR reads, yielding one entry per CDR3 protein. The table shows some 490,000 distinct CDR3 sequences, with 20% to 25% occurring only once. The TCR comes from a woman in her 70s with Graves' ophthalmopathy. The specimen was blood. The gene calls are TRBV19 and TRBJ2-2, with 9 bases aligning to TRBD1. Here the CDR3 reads CASSIPTGGPNTGELFF. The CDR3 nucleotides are TGTGCCAGTAGTATCCCCACAGGGGGCCCTAACACCGGGGAGCTGTTTTTT.